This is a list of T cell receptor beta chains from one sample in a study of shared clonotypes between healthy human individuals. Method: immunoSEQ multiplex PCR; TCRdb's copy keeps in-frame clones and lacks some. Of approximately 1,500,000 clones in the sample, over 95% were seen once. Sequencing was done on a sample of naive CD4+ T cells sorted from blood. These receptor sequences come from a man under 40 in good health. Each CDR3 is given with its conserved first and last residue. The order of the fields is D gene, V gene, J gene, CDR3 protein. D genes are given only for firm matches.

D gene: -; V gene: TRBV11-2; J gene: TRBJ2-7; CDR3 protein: CASSVDELEPFYEQYF
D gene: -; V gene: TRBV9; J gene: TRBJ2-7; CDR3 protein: CASSVGVLANYEQYF
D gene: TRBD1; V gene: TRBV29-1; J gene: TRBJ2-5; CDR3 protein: CSADRGEVTQYF
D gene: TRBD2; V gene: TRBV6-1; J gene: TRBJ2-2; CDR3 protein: CASSGSGGGTGELFF
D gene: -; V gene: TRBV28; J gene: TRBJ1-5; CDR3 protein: CASKMGIGSEGQPQHF
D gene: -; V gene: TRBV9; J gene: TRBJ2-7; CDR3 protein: CASSVESRPTYEQYF
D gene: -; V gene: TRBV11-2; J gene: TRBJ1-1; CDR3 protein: CASSFPTRGGTEAFF
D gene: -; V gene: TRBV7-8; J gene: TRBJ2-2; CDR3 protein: CASSSSLAGNTGELFF
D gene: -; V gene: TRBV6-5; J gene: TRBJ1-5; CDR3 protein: CASRGGGQPQHF
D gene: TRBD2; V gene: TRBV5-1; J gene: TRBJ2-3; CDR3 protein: CASSFLAGPTDTQYF
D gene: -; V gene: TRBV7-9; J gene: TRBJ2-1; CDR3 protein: CASSPTSSYNEQFF
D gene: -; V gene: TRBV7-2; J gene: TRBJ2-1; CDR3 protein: CASSFRAVYNEQFF
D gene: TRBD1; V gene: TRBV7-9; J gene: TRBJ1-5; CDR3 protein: CASSLLGQGNQPQHF
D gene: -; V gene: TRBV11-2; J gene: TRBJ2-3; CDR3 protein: CASSLLQDTQYF
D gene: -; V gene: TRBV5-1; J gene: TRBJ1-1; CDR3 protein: CASSLAELGGSTEAFF
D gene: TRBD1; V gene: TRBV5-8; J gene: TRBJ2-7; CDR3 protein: CASSLRDRGRRQYF
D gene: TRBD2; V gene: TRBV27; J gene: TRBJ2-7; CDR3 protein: CASSPLTSGRSYEQYF
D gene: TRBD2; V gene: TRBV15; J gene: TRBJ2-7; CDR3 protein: CATSRGLAGAIYEQYF
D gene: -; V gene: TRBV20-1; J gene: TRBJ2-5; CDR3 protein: CSARVTETQYF
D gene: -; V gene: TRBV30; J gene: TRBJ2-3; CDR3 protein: CAWKKVDTQYF
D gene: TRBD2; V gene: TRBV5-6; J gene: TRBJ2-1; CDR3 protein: CASSYPSGSSYNEQFF
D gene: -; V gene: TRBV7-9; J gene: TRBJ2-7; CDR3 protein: CASSLDGGEQYF
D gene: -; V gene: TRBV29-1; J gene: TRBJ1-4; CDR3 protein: CSVDLGIGEKLFF
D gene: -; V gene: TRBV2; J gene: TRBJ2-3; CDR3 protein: CASRRRAEGTDTQYF
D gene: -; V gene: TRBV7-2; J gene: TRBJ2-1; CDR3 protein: CASSLTTGSNEQFF
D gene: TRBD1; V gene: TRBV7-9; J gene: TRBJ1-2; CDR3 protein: CASSDRTGGKNGYTF
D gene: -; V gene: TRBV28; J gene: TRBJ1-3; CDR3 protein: CASNENRDFRNTIYF
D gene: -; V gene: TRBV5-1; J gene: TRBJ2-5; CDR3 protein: CASSLFWTDQETQYF
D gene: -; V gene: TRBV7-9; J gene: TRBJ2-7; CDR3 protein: CASSLVGSPYEQYF
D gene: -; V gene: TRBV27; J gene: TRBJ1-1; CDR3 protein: CASGRQTNTEAFF
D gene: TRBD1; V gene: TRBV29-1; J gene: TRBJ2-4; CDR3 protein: CSVVTGWAKNIQYF
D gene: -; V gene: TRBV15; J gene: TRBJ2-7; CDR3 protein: CATSRDRVTAQYF
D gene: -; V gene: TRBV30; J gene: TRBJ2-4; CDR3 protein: CAWSVGSDPPHSIQYF
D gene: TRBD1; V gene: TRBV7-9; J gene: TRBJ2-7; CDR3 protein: CASMTGGAYEQYF
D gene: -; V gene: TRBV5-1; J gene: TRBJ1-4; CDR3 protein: CASSLGRDEKLFF
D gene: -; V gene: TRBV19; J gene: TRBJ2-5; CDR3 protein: CASKPDTQWGETQYF
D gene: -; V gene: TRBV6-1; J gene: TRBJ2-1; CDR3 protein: CASSEAGKAAQFF
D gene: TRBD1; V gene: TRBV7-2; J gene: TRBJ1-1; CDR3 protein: CASSSRTGREAFF
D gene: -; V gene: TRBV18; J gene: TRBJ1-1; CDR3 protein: CASSEVGTEAFF
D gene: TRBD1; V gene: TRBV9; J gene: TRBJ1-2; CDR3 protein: CASSGHLDRVSGYTF
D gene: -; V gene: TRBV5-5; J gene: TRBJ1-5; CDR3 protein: CASSFKTSVYSNQPQHF
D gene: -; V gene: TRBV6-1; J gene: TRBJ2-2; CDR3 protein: CASTRRGAPTGELFF